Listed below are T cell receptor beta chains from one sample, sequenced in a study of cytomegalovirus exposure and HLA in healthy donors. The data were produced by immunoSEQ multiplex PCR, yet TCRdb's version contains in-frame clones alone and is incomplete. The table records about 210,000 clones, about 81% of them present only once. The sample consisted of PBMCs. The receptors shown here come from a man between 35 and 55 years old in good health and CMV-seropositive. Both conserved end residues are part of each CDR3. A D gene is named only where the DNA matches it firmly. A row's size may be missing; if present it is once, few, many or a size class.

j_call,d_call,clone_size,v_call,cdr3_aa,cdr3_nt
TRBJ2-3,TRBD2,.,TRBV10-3,CAISDYGRADGDTQYF,TGTGCCATCAGTGATTACGGGAGGGCCGATGGAGATACGCAGTATTTT
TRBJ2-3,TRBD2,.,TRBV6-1,CASSEPVAGDWDTQYF,TGTGCCAGCAGTGAACCAGTAGCGGGAGATTGGGATACGCAGTATTTT
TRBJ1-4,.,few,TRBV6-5,CASSYQGGEKLFF,TGTGCCAGCAGTTATCAGGGAGGCGAAAAACTGTTTTTT
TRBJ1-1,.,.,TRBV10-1,CASSVGPNTEAFF,TGCGCCAGCAGTGTGGGCCCGAACACTGAAGCTTTCTTT
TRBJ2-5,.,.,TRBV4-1,CASSLQAYPGGAGEETQYF,TGCGCCAGCAGCCTCCAGGCTTACCCAGGGGGCGCGGGGGAAGAGACCCAGTACTTC
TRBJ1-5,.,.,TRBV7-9,CASSPLNQPQHF,TGTGCCAGCAGCCCTCTCAATCAGCCCCAGCATTTT
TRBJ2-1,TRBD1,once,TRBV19,CASRTGHRGLRNEQFF,TGTGCCAGTAGGACGGGGCACAGGGGTCTGAGGAATGAGCAGTTCTTC
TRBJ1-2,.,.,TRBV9,CASSPTDDGGYTF,TGTGCCAGCAGCCCGACAGACGACGGGGGCTACACCTTC
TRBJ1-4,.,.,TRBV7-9,CASSPGHDAANEKLFF,TGTGCCAGCAGCCCGGGACACGACGCAGCTAATGAAAAACTGTTTTTT
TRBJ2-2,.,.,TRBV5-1,CASKADSTTGELFF,TGCGCCAGCAAGGCCGACAGTACCACCGGGGAGCTGTTTTTT
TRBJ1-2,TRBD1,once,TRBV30,CAWVITGGIAYGYTF,TGTGCCTGGGTTATAACAGGGGGAATCGCCTATGGCTACACCTTC
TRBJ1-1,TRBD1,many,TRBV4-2,CASSPDLQQGAEAFF,TGTGCCAGCAGCCCTGACCTGCAACAGGGGGCTGAAGCTTTCTTT
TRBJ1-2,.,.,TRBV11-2,CASSSPGRLPTF,TGTGCCAGCAGCTCCCCAGGCCGGCTGCCCACCTTC
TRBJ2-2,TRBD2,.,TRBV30,CAWSVKAGGYNTGELFF,TGTGCCTGGAGTGTAAAAGCGGGAGGGTATAACACCGGGGAGCTGTTTTTT
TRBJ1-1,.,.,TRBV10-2,CASSGTVAEAFF,TGCGCCAGCAGTGGAACGGTCGCTGAAGCTTTCTTT
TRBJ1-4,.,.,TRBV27,CASSGSGEAVSEKLFF,TGTGCCAGCAGTGGCTCGGGGGAGGCTGTGAGTGAAAAACTGTTTTTT
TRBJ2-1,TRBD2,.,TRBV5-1,CASSSGTSGKGDEQFF,TGCGCCAGCAGCTCGGGGACTAGCGGGAAAGGGGATGAGCAGTTCTTC
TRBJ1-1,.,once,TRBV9,CASSLNTKGPGTEAFF,TGTGCCAGCAGCCTCAACACGAAGGGGCCCGGGACTGAAGCTTTCTTT
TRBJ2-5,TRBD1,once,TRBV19,CASSYRGETQYF,TGTGCCAGTAGTTACAGGGGAGAGACCCAGTACTTC
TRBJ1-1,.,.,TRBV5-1,CASTAGTEAFF,TGCGCCAGCACCGCGGGCACTGAAGCTTTCTTT
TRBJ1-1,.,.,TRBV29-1,CSVEDPPLGQLEEAFF,TGCAGCGTTGAAGATCCCCCATTGGGGCAGTTAGAAGAAGCTTTCTTT
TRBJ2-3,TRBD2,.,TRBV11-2,CASDSGIGADTQYF,TGTGCCAGCGATAGCGGGATAGGCGCAGATACGCAGTATTTT
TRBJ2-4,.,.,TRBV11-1,CASSLPGAKNIQYF,TGTGCCAGCAGCTTACCGGGGGCCAAAAACATTCAGTACTTC
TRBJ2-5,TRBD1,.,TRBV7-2,CASSRGQQKEETQYF,TGTGCCAGCAGCCGGGGACAGCAAAAAGAAGAGACCCAGTACTTC
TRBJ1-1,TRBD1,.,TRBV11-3,CASSGRGGGAFF,TGTGCCAGCAGCGGCCGAGGGGGCGGGGCTTTCTTT
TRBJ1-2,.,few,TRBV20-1,CSARQNYGYTF,TGCAGTGCTAGACAGAACTATGGCTACACCTTC
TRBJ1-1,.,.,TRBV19,CASSELKSEVNTEAFF,TGTGCCAGTAGCGAACTAAAATCGGAGGTGAACACTGAAGCTTTCTTT
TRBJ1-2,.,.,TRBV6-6,CASINTGNYGYTF,TGTGCCAGCATCAATACAGGGAACTATGGCTACACCTTC
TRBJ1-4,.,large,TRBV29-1,CSVSRADLATNEKLFF,TGCAGCGTCTCGAGGGCAGACCTAGCAACTAATGAAAAACTGTTTTTT
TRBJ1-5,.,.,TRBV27,CASRSGGDNQPQHF,TGTGCCAGCCGCTCGGGGGGAGACAATCAGCCCCAGCATTTT
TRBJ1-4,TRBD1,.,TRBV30,CAWSNAGTGFWGTNEKLFF,TGTGCCTGGAGTAATGCTGGGACAGGGTTCTGGGGAACTAATGAAAAACTGTTTTTT
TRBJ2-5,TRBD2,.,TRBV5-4,CASSPGLKETQYF,TGTGCCAGCAGCCCGGGACTAAAAGAGACCCAGTACTTC
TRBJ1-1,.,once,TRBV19,CASRQGNTEVFF,TGTGCCAGTCGTCAGGGGAACACTGAAGTTTTCTTT
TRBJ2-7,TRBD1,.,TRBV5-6,CASSWDRGLGEQYF,TGTGCCAGCTCTTGGGACAGGGGGCTAGGCGAGCAGTACTTC
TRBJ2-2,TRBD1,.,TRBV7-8,CASSTWTGGPPGELFF,TGTGCCAGCAGCACCTGGACAGGGGGCCCCCCCGGGGAGCTGTTTTTT
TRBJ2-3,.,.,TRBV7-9,CASREGGGAGTQYF,TGTGCCAGCAGAGAAGGAGGGGGGGCGGGTACGCAGTATTTT
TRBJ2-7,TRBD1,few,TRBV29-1,CSVESPQGAHYEQYF,TGCAGCGTTGAATCCCCCCAGGGGGCCCACTACGAGCAGTACTTC
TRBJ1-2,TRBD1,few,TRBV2,CASPTGDLTF,TGTGCCAGCCCGACAGGGGATCTCACCTTC
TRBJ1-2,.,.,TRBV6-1,CASSEPGGAILYYGYTF,TGTGCCAGCAGTGAACCGGGTGGGGCGATCCTTTACTATGGCTACACCTTC
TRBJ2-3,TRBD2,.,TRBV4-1,CASSLLTSADTQYF,TGCGCCAGCAGCCTTCTCACTAGCGCAGATACGCAGTATTTT
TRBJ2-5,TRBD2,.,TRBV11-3,CASSLRGDGETQYF,TGTGCCAGCAGCCTTCGGGGGGACGGAGAGACCCAGTACTTC
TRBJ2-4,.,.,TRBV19,CASSGKGGIQYF,TGTGCCAGTAGTGGGAAAGGGGGCATTCAGTACTTC
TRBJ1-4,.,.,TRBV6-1,CASSERRRLYDEKLFF,TGTGCCAGCAGTGAACGGCGGCGGTTATACGATGAAAAACTGTTTTTT
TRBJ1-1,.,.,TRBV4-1,CASSLGGATNTEAFF,TGCGCCAGCAGCCTAGGGGGGGCCACAAACACTGAAGCTTTCTTT
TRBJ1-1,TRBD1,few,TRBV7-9,CSSSLAGTGGGTEAFF,TGTTCCAGCAGCTTAGCCGGGACAGGGGGAGGGACTGAAGCTTTCTTT
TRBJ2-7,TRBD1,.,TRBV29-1,CSVQGAGSYEQYF,TGCAGCGTCCAGGGGGCGGGATCCTACGAGCAGTACTTC
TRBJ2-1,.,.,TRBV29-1,CSSPGGLHNEQFF,TGCAGCAGCCCGGGGGGCCTCCACAATGAGCAGTTCTTC
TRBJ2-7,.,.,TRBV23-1,CASGDSLYIEQYF,TGCGCCAGCGGCGACAGCCTTTATATCGAGCAGTACTTC
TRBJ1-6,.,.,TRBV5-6,CASSFSNSPLHF,TGTGCCAGCAGCTTTAGTAATTCACCCCTCCACTTT
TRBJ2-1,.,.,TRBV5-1,CASSLQASSYNEQFF,TGCGCCAGCAGCTTGCAGGCCAGCTCCTACAATGAGCAGTTCTTC